The 5 T cell receptor beta chains in this list originate from one sample, sequenced in a study of CD8 T cells in Susac syndrome (dated by TCRdb to between 2018 and 2021). Library creation used the immunoSEQ multiplex PCR assay. RNA was extracted using the RNeasy kit, and roughly 0.5 to 1 microgram was reverse transcribed with random hexamers. Starting from the raw public reads, TCRdb applied fastp trimming at Q25, assembled clones with MiXCR and retained in-frame beta chains. A single entry per CDR3 protein holds the most common genes and DNA from its merged rows. The sample yields around 200,000 distinct CDR3 sequences; just under 95% were counted once. Jointly, the top ten make up around 0.076% of the sample. Sequencing was performed on CD4+ T cells from PBMCs. Source of these receptors: a human donor with multiple sclerosis.

This rearrangement joins TRBV15 to TRBJ2-5; D could derive from TRBD1 or TRBD2 (5 bases each). Trimming took off 2 bases at V and 5 bases at J, with 18 bases between the two ends. Germline V gene sequence: CDR1 LNHNV, CDR2 YYDKDF (reference sequence). This CDR3 has 16 residues. The CDR3 sequence: CATSRLLRDGWETQYF. CDR3 coding DNA: TGTGCCACCAGCAGACTATTACGGGACGGTTGGGAGACCCAGTACTTC. Full variable domain (rest looked up from reference TRBV15 and TRBJ2-5): DAMVIQNPRYQVTQFGKPVTLSCSQTLNHNVMYWYQQKSSQAPKLLFHYYDKDFNNEADTPDNFQSRRPNTSFCFLDIRSPGLGDTAMYLCATSRLLRDGWETQYFGPGTRLLVL.

The rearrangement uses TRBV6-1 and TRBJ1-6, with 7 bases fitting TRBD1. CDR1 is MNHNS, CDR2 SASEGT, per germline. J lost 9 bases, V lost 8 bases, and 10 bases had no gene match. There are 14 residues in the CDR3. DNA of the CDR3: TGTGCCAGCGGACATGGAGGGGGCCTTTCACCCCTCCACTTT. This sequence encodes CASGHGGGLSPLHF.

This clonotype is a singleton in its sample. J is TRBJ1-1 and V is TRBV28; D remains unclear. Germline V lookup: CDR1 MDHEN, CDR2 SYDVKM. The CDR3 totals 14 residues. V lost 2 bases to trimming and J lost 6 bases, with 13 bases between them. CDR3 coding DNA: TGTGCCAGCAGTTTACCCCCATCGATCCCTGAAGCTTTCTTT. Translation gives CASSLPPSIPEAFF.

The V call is TRBV7-9, the J call TRBJ1-6; D gene ambiguous. Trimming removed 1 base from V and 7 bases from J, with 8 bases in between. Germline CDR1 is SEHNR and CDR2 is FQNEAQ (reference sequence). CDR3 size: 14 residues. The CDR3 region has the DNA TGTGCCAGCAGCTTAGGGTTGAAGAATTCACCCCTCCACTTT. Protein sequence: CASSLGLKNSPLHF.

The chain is built from TRBV14 and TRBJ2-6, with unresolved D. Germline V gene sequence: CDR1 SGHDN, CDR2 FVKESK. V was trimmed by 2 bases and J by 2 bases, leaving 7 bases between them. This CDR3 is built from 15 residues. CDR3 residues: CASSQWGTGANVLTF. CDR3 sequence (DNA): TGTGCCAGCAGCCAATGGGGAACTGGGGCCAACGTCCTGACTTTC.